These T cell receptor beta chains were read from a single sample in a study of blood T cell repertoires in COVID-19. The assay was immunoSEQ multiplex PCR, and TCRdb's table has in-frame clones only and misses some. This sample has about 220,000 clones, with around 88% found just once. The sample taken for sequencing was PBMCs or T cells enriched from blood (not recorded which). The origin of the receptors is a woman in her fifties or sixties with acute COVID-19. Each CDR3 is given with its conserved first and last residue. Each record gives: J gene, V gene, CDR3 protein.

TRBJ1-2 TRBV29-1 CSVGTGLTYGYTF
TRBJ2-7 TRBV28 CASSLSVSTSLSYEQYF
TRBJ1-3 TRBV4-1 CASSPRTQGNTIYF
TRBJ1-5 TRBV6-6 CASISDSSNQPQHF
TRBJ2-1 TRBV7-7 CASSPPGRGYNEQFF
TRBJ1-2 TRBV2 CASSGTGVAGYGYTF
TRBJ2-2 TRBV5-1 CASSSTGDTGELFF
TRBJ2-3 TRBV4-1 CASSPQRDTQYF
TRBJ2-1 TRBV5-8 CASSGNRGGEQFF
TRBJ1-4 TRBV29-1 CSVDQGGLEKLFF
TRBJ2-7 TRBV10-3 CAISGGLLYEQYF
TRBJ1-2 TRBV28 CASSLTGVNYGYTF
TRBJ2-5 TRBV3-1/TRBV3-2 CASSQAVGGGRLQETQYF
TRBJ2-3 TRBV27 CASSRGRPPDTQYF
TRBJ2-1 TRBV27 CASKGLAGGDEQFF
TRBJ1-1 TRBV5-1 CASSLERDTEAFF
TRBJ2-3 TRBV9 CASTPGLAGPTTDTQYF
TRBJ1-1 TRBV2 CASSERQGASKGAFF
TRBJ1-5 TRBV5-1 CASSLAGHSNQPQHF
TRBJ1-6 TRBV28 CASRRGSYNSPLHF
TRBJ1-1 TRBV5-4 CASSRDRGMRVTEAFF
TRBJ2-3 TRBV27 CASSSLAGGIDTQYF
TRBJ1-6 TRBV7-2 CASSPQGARSYNSPLHF
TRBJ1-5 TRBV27 CASSSFQGAGNQPQHF
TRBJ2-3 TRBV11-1 CASSLRLDTDTQYF
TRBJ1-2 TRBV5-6 CASSPPVDYGYTF
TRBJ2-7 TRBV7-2 CASSSRGGSSYEQYF
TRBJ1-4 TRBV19 CASSPRTVEKLFF
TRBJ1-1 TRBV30 CARNSGTGRTEAFF
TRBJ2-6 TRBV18 CASSNIQGAFSGANVLTF
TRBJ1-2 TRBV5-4 CASSLTGHLYGYTF
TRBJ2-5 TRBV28 CASSYRGAGGETQYF
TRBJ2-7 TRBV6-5 CASSYSVAGDSLKQYF
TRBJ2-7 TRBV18 CASSPGGDYEQYF
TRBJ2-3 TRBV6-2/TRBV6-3 CASSYFRDSSSDTQYF
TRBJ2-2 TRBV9 CASSGRRAGQNTGELFF
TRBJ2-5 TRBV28 CASSLSPEGAQWETQYF